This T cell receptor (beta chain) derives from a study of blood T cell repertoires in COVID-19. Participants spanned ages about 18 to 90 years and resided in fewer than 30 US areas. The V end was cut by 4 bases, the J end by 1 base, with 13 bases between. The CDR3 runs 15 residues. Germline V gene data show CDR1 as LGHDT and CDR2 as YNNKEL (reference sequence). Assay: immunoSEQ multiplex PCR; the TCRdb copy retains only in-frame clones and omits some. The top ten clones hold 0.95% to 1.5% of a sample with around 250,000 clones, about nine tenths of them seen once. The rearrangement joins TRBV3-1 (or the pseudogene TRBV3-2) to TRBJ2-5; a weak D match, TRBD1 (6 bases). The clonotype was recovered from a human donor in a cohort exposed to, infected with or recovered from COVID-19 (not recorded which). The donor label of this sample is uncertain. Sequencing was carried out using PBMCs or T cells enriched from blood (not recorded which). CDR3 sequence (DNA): TGTGCCAGCAGCCGCAGGGGCCTAGCCCAAGAGACCCAGTACTTC. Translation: CASSRRGLAQETQYF.